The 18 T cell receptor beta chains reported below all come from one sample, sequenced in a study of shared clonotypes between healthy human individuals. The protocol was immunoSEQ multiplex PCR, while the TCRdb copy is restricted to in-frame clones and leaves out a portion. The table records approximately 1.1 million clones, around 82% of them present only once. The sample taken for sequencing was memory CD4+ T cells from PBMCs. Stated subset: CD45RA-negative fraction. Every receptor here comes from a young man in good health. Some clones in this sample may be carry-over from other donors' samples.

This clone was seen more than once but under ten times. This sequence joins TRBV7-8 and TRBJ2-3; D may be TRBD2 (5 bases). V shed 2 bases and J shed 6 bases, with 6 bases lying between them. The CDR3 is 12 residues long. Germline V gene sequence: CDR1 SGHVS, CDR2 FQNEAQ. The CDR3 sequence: CASSLPGDTQYF. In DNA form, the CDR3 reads TGTGCCAGCAGCTTACCGGGGGATACGCAGTATTTT.

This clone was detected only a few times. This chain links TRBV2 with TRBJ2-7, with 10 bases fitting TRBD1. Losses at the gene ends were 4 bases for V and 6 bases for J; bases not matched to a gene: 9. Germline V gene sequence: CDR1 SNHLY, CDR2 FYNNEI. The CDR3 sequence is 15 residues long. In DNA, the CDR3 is TGTGCCAGCAGTGGGACAGGGGGTCAGAAAAGCGAGCAGTACTTC. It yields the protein CASSGTGGQKSEQYF.

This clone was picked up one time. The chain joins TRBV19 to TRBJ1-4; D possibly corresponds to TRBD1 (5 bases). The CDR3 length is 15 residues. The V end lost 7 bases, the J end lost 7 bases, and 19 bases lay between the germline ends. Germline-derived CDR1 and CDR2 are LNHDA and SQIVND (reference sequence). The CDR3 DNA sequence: TGTGCCAGTAATGAAACGGGGCTTGGGGTTGAAAAACTGTTTTTT. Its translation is CASNETGLGVEKLFF.

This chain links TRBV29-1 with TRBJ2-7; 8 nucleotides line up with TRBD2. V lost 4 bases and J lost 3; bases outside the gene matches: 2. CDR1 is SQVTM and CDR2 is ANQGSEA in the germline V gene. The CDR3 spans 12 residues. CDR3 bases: TGCAGCGTTGCTAGCGGGTACTACGAGCAGTACTTC. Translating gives CSVASGYYEQYF.

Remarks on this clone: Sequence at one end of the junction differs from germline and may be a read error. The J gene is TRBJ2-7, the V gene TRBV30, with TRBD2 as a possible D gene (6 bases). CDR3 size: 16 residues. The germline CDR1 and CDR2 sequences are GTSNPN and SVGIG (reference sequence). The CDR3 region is CAWIPRTGARSYGQYF. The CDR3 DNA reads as TGTGCCTGGATACCCAGGACGGGAGCTCGCTCCTACGGGCAGTACTTC.

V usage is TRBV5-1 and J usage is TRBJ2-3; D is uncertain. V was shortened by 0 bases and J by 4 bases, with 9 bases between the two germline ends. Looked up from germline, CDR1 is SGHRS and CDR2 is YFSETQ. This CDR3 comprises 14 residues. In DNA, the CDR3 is TGCGCCAGCAGCTTGGATGGTAGCCCAGATACGCAGTATTTT. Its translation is CASSLDGSPDTQYF.

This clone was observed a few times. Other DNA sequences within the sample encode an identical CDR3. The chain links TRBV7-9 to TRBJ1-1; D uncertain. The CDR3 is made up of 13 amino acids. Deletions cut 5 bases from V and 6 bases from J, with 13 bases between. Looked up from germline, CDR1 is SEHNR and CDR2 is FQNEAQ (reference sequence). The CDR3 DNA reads TGTGCCAGCAGCCAAACGGGGTCAGCTGAAGCTTTCTTT. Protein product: CASSQTGSAEAFF.

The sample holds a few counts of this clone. The CDR3 sequence is CASSPVRLAQETQYF. CDR3 in DNA: TGTGCCAGCAGTCCCGTCCGACTAGCGCAAGAGACCCAGTACTTC. The chain combines TRBV28 with TRBJ2-5; 8 bases align to TRBD2. This CDR3 is built from 15 residues. Losses at the gene ends were 5 bases for V and 2 bases for J; bases not matched to a gene: 7. In germline, CDR1 is MDHEN, CDR2 SYDVKM. The variable domain in full, with the rest retrieved from reference TRBV28 and TRBJ2-5, is DVKVTQSSRYLVKRTGEKVFLECVQDMDHENMFWYRQDPGLGLRLIYFSYDVKMKEKGDIPEGYSVSREKKERFSLILESASTNQTSMYLCASSPVRLAQETQYFGPGTRLLVL.

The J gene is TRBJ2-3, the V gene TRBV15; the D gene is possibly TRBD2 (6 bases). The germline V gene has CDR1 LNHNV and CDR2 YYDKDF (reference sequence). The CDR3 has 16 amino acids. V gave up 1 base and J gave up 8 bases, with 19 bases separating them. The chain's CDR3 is CATSRGVIGSEGTQYF. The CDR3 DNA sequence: TGTGCCACCAGCAGAGGGGTTATCGGGAGCGAGGGTACGCAGTATTTT.

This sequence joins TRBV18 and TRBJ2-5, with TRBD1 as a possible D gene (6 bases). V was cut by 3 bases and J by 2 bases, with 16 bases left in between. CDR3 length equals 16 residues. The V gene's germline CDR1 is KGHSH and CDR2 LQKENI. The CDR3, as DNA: TGTGCCAGCTCACCTATTACAGGGAATCGTCAAGAGACCCAGTACTTC. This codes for CASSPITGNRQETQYF.

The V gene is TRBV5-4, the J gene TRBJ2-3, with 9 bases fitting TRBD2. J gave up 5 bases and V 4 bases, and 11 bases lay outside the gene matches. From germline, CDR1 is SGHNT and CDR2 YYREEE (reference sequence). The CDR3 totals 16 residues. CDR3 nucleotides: TGTGCCAGCAGCCAACCTACCTTAGCGGGAGAAGATACGCAGTATTTT. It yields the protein CASSQPTLAGEDTQYF. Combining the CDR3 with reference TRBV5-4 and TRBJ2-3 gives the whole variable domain ETGVTQSPTHLIKTRGQQVTLRCSSQSGHNTVSWYQQALGQGPQFIFQYYREEENGRGNFPPRFSGLQFPNYSSELNVNALELDDSALYLCASSQPTLAGEDTQYFGPGTRLTVL.

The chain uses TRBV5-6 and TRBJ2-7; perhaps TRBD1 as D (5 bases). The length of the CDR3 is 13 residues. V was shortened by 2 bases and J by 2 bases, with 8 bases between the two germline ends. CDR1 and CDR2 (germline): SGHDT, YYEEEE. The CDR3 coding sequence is TGTGCCAGCAGCTTTCTCAGGGCCTACGAGCAGTACTTC. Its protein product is CASSFLRAYEQYF.

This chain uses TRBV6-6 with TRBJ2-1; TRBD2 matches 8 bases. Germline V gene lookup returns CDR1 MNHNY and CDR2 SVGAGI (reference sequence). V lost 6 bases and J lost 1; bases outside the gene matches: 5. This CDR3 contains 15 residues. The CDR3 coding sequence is TGTGCCAGCAGATCGGCGGGAGGATCCTACAATGAGCAGTTCTTC. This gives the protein CASRSAGGSYNEQFF.

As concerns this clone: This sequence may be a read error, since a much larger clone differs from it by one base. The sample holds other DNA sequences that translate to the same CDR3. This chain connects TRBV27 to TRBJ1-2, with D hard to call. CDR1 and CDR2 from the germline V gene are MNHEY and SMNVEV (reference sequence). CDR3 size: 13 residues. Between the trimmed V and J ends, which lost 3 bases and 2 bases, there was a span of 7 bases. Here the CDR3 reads CASSFRGNYGYTF. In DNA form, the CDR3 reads TGTGCCAGCAGTTTTAGAGGGAACTATGGCTACACCTTC.

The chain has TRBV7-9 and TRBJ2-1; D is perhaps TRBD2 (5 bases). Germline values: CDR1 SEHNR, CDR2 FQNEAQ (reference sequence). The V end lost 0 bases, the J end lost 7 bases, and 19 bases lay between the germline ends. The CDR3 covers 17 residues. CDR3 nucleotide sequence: TGTGCCAGCAGCTTAGCGCCTTCACTCGGGGATGGGAATGAGCAGTTCTTC. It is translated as CASSLAPSLGDGNEQFF.

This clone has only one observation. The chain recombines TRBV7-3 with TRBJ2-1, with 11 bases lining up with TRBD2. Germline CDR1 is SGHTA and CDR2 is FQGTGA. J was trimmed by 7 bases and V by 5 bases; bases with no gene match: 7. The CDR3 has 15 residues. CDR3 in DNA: TGTGCCAGCAGCCTAAGACTAGCGGGATTTAATGAGCAGTTCTTC. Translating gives CASSLRLAGFNEQFF.

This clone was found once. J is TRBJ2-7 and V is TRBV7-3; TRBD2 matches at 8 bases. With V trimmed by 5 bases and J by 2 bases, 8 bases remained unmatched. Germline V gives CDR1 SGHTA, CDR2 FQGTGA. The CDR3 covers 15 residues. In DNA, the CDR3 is TGTGCCAGCAGCCAACTTACGGGAGGGCCCTACGAGCAGTACTTC. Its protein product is CASSQLTGGPYEQYF. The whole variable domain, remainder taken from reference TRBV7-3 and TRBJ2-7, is GAGVSQTPSNKVTEKGKYVELRCDPISGHTALYWYRQSLGQGPEFLIYFQGTGAADDSGLPNDRFFAVRPEGSVSTLKIQRTERGDSAVYLCASSQLTGGPYEQYFGPGTRLTVT.

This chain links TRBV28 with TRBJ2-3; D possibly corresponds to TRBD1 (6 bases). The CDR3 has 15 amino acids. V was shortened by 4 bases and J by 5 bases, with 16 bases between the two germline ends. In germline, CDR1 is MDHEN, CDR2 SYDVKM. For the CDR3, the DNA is TGTGCCAGCAGTTCCCGGGACATAGGGGAAGATACGCAGTATTTT. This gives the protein CASSSRDIGEDTQYF.